One and the same sample provided the 31 T cell receptor beta chains below, sequenced in a study of beta chain features in type 1 diabetes (dated by TCRdb to the late 2010s). The library was made by the immunoSEQ multiplex PCR assay. All of the isolated RNA was reverse transcribed with the High Capacity cDNA Reverse Transcription Kit, so expressed TCRB transcripts were sequenced. This immuneACCESS table, as held by TCRdb, lists in-frame sequences with V and J called but not all clones. Of the missing ones, under half trace to an unresolved V gene in checked studies; the others have no known cause. The sample table records 300,000 to 350,000 clones; around a fifth of these occur just once. The top ten constitute about 0.045% of the sample. The sequencing sample was made of naive CD4+ T cells from blood. Explained via the paper, the cell subset or site label denotes: true naive CD4+ T cells. These receptors were taken from a woman under 30 in good health.

This clone came up a few times. The chain's CDR3 is CASSVSAASSYEQYF. The CDR3 DNA sequence: TGTGCCAGCAGCGTCTCGGCGGCGAGCTCCTACGAGCAGTACTTC. The chain recombines TRBV5-4 with TRBJ2-7, with D unresolved. The CDR3 extends over 15 amino acids. Germline V gene sequence: CDR1 SGHNT, CDR2 YYREEE (reference sequence). Trimming left V 4 bases short and J 0 bases short, with 14 bases between.

The V and J genes are TRBV12-5 and TRBJ1-4, with D tentatively TRBD1 (6 bases). Trimming cost V 7 bases and J 0 bases, with 9 bases left between them. Per the germline V gene, CDR1 is LGHNT and CDR2 is FRNRAP. The CDR3 sequence is 14 residues long. CDR3 sequence (DNA): TGTGCTAGTGCCGCAGGGGCAACTAATGAAAAACTGTTTTTT. This codes for CASAAGATNEKLFF.

The V call is TRBV7-9, the J call TRBJ2-5; 15 bases line up with TRBD2. The CDR3 length is 18 residues. Unmatched junction bases numbered 9, after V lost 5 bases and J lost 2 bases. Looked up from germline, CDR1 is SEHNR and CDR2 is FQNEAQ (reference sequence). CDR3 nucleotides: TGTGCCAGCAGCAGTTCCGGGACTAGCGGGGGGACTCAAGAGACCCAGTACTTC. Residues: CASSSSGTSGGTQETQYF.

This clone was found a few times. This chain uses TRBV12-5 with TRBJ1-4, with D perhaps TRBD1 (6 bases). CDR1 and CDR2 from the germline V gene are LGHNT and FRNRAP. This CDR3 is built from 13 residues. The V end lost 2 bases, the J end lost 5 bases, and 6 bases lay between the germline ends. The CDR3 here is CASGLRGNEKLFF. The CDR3 region has the DNA TGTGCTAGTGGTTTGAGGGGGAATGAAAAACTGTTTTTT.

Comments on this clone: Other DNA sequences within the sample encode an identical CDR3. V usage is TRBV30 and J usage is TRBJ1-5; D may be TRBD1 (5 bases). The germline CDR1 and CDR2 sequences are GTSNPN and SVGIG (reference sequence). The V gene lost 3 bases and the J gene lost 4 bases, with 7 bases spanning the gap. CDR3 size: 12 residues. The CDR3 spells CAWSGGNQPQHF. As DNA, the CDR3 is TGTGCCTGGAGCGGGGGGAATCAGCCCCAGCATTTT.

This clone was seen at least ten times. This sequence joins TRBV7-9 and TRBJ2-1; perhaps TRBD2 as D (6 bases). Germline CDR1 is SEHNR and CDR2 is FQNEAQ (reference sequence). V shed 10 bases and J shed 0 bases, with 10 bases lying between them. There are 13 residues in the CDR3. The CDR3 DNA reads TGTGCCACCCACGGGAGCTCCTACAATGAGCAGTTCTTC. Its translation: CATHGSSYNEQFF.

The J gene is TRBJ1-4, the V gene TRBV11-3, with 8 bases identical to TRBD1. V lost 6 bases to trimming and J lost 12 bases; unmatched junction nucleotides: 15. This CDR3 spans 15 amino acids. The germline V gene has CDR1 SGHNT and CDR2 YENEEA. The CDR3 reads CASSFGQGTDGELFF. Written as DNA, the CDR3 is TGTGCCAGCAGTTTCGGACAGGGAACGGACGGTGAACTGTTTTTT.

This chain joins TRBV29-1 and TRBJ2-2, with TRBD1 matching over 7 bases. Trimming removed 6 bases from V and 5 bases from J; junction bases left unmatched: 6. The CDR3 covers 13 residues. The V gene's germline CDR1 is SQVTM and CDR2 ANQGSEA. The CDR3 coding sequence is TGCAGCGTGGGGACAGCGGAAACCGGGGAGCTGTTTTTT. Translating it yields CSVGTAETGELFF.

This clone was seen just once. V gene TRBV30 combines with J gene TRBJ1-2, with D possibly TRBD1 on 5 matching bases. Germline CDR1 reads GTSNPN; CDR2 reads SVGIG (reference sequence). CDR3 length: 13 amino acids. Trimming left V 0 bases short and J 9 bases short, with 14 bases between. CDR3 nucleotides: TGTGCCTGGAGTGTTAATGAGGCAGGGAGCTACACCTTC. Residues: CAWSVNEAGSYTF.

This clone occurred once. The chain is built from TRBV27 and TRBJ2-2; perhaps TRBD2 as D (5 bases). In germline, CDR1 is MNHEY, CDR2 SMNVEV (reference sequence). The CDR3 spans 14 residues. Trimming pared 2 bases from V and 5 bases from J, leaving 9 bases between. As DNA, the CDR3 is TGTGCCAGCAGTTTAGGCGGGTCAACCGGGGAGCTGTTTTTT. It yields the protein CASSLGGSTGELFF.

The CDR3: CASSRGGNTDTQYF. In DNA, the CDR3 is TGTGCCAGTAGTAGAGGGGGAAACACAGATACGCAGTATTTT. The V and J genes are TRBV19 and TRBJ2-3; tentatively, D is TRBD1 (6 bases). The ends were cut back, 4 bases at V and 2 bases at J, with 10 bases in the middle. Germline CDR1 and CDR2: LNHDA and SQIVND (reference sequence). The CDR3 covers 14 residues.

There are a few counts of this clone. The chain joins TRBV5-4 to TRBJ1-1, with a possible D match to TRBD1 (6 bases). The germline V gene encodes CDR1 SGHNT and CDR2 YYREEE (reference sequence). Trimming cost V 7 bases and J 2 bases, with 15 bases left between them. The CDR3 is 14 residues long. The CDR3 nucleotides read TGTGCCAGCTCCCGACAGGTCGGAAACACTGAAGCTTTCTTT. Protein: CASSRQVGNTEAFF.

This clone was seen only a few times. The rearrangement links TRBV5-7 to TRBJ1-1, with D uncertain. TRBV5-7 has ORF status, its function being uncertain. Trimming took off 5 bases at V and 0 bases at J, with 11 bases between the two ends. This CDR3 contains 14 residues. The CDR3 nucleotides are TGTGCCAGCAGTGGGAGGGTCTTGAACACTGAAGCTTTCTTT. Translating it yields CASSGRVLNTEAFF.

Only a few counts were recorded for this clone. The genes are TRBV7-2 and TRBJ1-2; TRBD1 agrees at 8 bases. The CDR3 runs 14 residues. Looked up from germline, CDR1 is SGHTA and CDR2 is FQGNSA. V shed 5 bases and J 4 bases; nucleotides not matched to a gene: 6. CDR3 nucleotide sequence: TGTGCCAGCAGCGTGGGACAGGCAGTCTATGGCTACACCTTC. Encoded protein: CASSVGQAVYGYTF.

The V and J genes are TRBV29-1 and TRBJ1-1; TRBD1 is a possible D gene (6 bases). Looked up from germline, CDR1 is SQVTM and CDR2 is ANQGSEA. Deletions cut 6 bases from V and 4 bases from J, with 12 bases between. The CDR3 spans 12 residues. CDR3 nucleotides: TGCAGCGTAGGGGGGGCTGGCACTGAAGCTTTCTTT. Its translation is CSVGGAGTEAFF.

The V and J genes are TRBV5-6 and TRBJ1-2, with 9 bases identical to TRBD1. Per germline, CDR1 SGHDT and CDR2 YYEEEE. With V trimmed by 0 bases and J by 2 bases, 2 bases remained unmatched. The CDR3 covers 15 residues. CDR3 amino acids: CASSLGGTGNYGYTF. The CDR3, as DNA: TGTGCCAGCAGCTTGGGAGGGACAGGGAACTATGGCTACACCTTC.

This clone turned up a few times. This rearrangement joins TRBV4-1 to TRBJ2-5, with a tentative D call TRBD2 (6 bases). The V gene's germline CDR1 is MGHRA and CDR2 YSYEKL. The ends were cut back, 3 bases at V and 1 base at J, with 12 bases in the middle. There are 15 residues in the CDR3. CDR3 sequence (DNA): TGCGCCAGCAGCCAGGCCGGGACTGCCCAAGAGACCCAGTACTTC. Residues: CASSQAGTAQETQYF.

This clone has just one count. The rearrangement uses TRBV28 and TRBJ1-5, with 9 bases identical to TRBD1. Germline CDR1 reads MDHEN; CDR2 reads SYDVKM. The CDR3 totals 15 residues. V trimming: 3 bases; J trimming: 7 bases; junction bases outside the gene matches: 7. This CDR3 is CASSFSTGGAQPQHF. In DNA form, the CDR3 reads TGTGCCAGCAGTTTTTCTACAGGGGGCGCGCAGCCCCAGCATTTT.

This clone was seen a few times. This rearrangement joins TRBV5-1 to TRBJ1-2, with TRBD1 as a possible D gene (5 bases). CDR3 length equals 15 residues. Germline CDR1 is SGHRS and CDR2 is YFSETQ. The V end was cut by 0 bases, the J end by 8 bases, with 17 bases between. The CDR3 nucleotides are TGCGCCAGCAGCTTGGTCGGACAACTGGAGGGCGGCTACACCTTC. Protein product: CASSLVGQLEGGYTF.

This clone was counted between two and nine times. The V and J genes are TRBV4-1 and TRBJ2-2; maybe TRBD1 (5 bases). The CDR3 runs to 16 residues. Germline assignment: CDR1 MGHRA and CDR2 YSYEKL. The V and J ends lost 0 bases and 7 bases respectively, with 15 bases between them. CDR3 nucleotides: TGCGCCAGCAGCCAAGATTCGCCAGGGCTTGGCGGGGAGCTGTTTTTT. Translating it yields CASSQDSPGLGGELFF.

A few counts support this clone. V gene TRBV7-9 combines with J gene TRBJ1-2; D gene unclear. The germline V gene encodes CDR1 SEHNR and CDR2 FQNEAQ (reference sequence). The CDR3 has 13 residues. The ends were cut back, 5 bases at V and 7 bases at J, with 14 bases in the middle. CDR3 nucleotide sequence: TGTGCCAGCAGCATTTACAGCCAGAGTGGCTACACCTTC. Translation: CASSIYSQSGYTF.

For this clone: This sample also contains other DNA sequences that code for the same CDR3. The chain links TRBV9 to TRBJ1-2; D is uncertain. This CDR3 region has 13 residues. Germline assignment: CDR1 SGDLS and CDR2 YYNGEE. V was trimmed by 0 bases and J by 2 bases, leaving 5 bases between them. This CDR3 is CASSVERNYGYTF. CDR3 in DNA: TGTGCCAGCAGCGTAGAACGGAACTATGGCTACACCTTC. The entire variable domain, with the rest obtained from reference TRBV9 and TRBJ1-2, is as follows: DSGVTQTPKHLITATGQRVTLRCSPRSGDLSVYWYQQSLDQGLQFLIQYYNGEERAKGNILERFSAQQFPDLHSELNLSSLELGDSALYFCASSVERNYGYTFGSGTRLTVV.

The V call is TRBV4-2, the J call TRBJ1-5; no reliable D call. The germline V and J ends were trimmed by 1 base and 7 bases, with 14 bases remaining between them. Germline values: CDR1 LGHNA, CDR2 YNFKEQ. The CDR3 is 15 residues long. Here the CDR3 DNA reads TGTGCCAGCAGCCAAGGCGGGGATCCAAGCCAGCCCCAGCATTTT. It specifies CASSQGGDPSQPQHF.

This clone appeared a few times. The chain recombines TRBV30 with TRBJ2-1; 13 bases map to TRBD2. V trimming: 1 base; J trimming: 7 bases; junction bases outside the gene matches: 4. CDR1 is GTSNPN, CDR2 SVGIG, per germline (reference sequence). This CDR3 has 15 residues. The CDR3 DNA sequence: TGTGCCTGGAGTGCCGGACTAGCGGGAGTTAATGAGCAGTTCTTC. Protein sequence: CAWSAGLAGVNEQFF. The full variable domain, with the rest looked up from reference TRBV30 and TRBJ2-1, is SQTIHQWPATLVQPVGSPLSLECTVEGTSNPNLYWYRQAAGRGLQLLFYSVGIGQISSEVPQNLSASRPQDRQFILSSKKLLLSDSGFYLCAWSAGLAGVNEQFFGPGTRLTVL.

This clone was counted a few times. This rearrangement joins TRBV7-3 to TRBJ2-3; 7 bases line up with TRBD2. CDR3 length: 14 amino acids. The V segment lost 5 bases and the J segment 1 base; nucleotides outside the gene matches: 3. Germline CDR1 and CDR2: SGHTA and FQGTGA. The CDR3 DNA sequence: TGTGCCAGCAGCGATGGACTAGGCACAGATACGCAGTATTTT. This encodes CASSDGLGTDTQYF.

The V gene is TRBV19, the J gene TRBJ2-1, with TRBD2 matching over 7 bases. Germline trimming cut 5 bases from V and 0 bases from J; bases unmatched to any gene: 4. The CDR3 is made up of 15 amino acids. From germline, CDR1 is LNHDA and CDR2 SQIVND (reference sequence). CDR3 coding DNA: TGTGCCAGTAGTGCCGGGACTAACTCCTACAATGAGCAGTTCTTC. Protein product: CASSAGTNSYNEQFF.

This clone was seen more than once but under ten times. In DNA, the CDR3 is TGCGCCAGCAGCCAAGATTTCAACAGGGAAGACTATGGCTACACCTTC. Its translation is CASSQDFNREDYGYTF. The chain uses TRBV4-3 and TRBJ1-2; D is possibly TRBD1 (6 bases). Trimming removed 0 bases at V and 3 bases at J, with 14 bases between. Germline V lookup: CDR1 LGHNA, CDR2 YSLEER. The CDR3 is made up of 16 amino acids.

This clone was counted a few times. This chain links TRBV5-1 with TRBJ2-7; TRBD1 might be the D (6 bases). Germline assignment: CDR1 SGHRS and CDR2 YFSETQ. Trimming took off 5 bases at V and 2 bases at J, with 11 bases between the two ends. The CDR3 is 13 amino acids. CDR3 sequence reads: CASSQGNPYEQYF. In DNA, the CDR3 is TGCGCCAGCAGTCAGGGGAACCCCTACGAGCAGTACTTC.

This clone appeared a few times. The V and J genes are TRBV5-6 and TRBJ2-1; 8 positions agree with TRBD1. CDR1 and CDR2 from the germline V gene are SGHDT and YYEEEE. J was trimmed by 0 bases and V by 0 bases; bases with no gene match: 2. The CDR3 consists of 16 residues. CDR3 in DNA: TGTGCCAGCAGCTTGGACAGGGGGAGCTCCTACAATGAGCAGTTCTTC. Its protein product is CASSLDRGSSYNEQFF.

The rearrangement links TRBV5-4 to TRBJ2-6; D might be TRBD1 (5 bases). V lost 4 bases, J lost 1 base, and 9 bases lay in between. The CDR3 has 15 residues. Germline CDR1 and CDR2: SGHNT and YYREEE (reference sequence). CDR3 in amino acids: CASSPAGSGANVLTF. CDR3 in DNA: TGTGCCAGCAGCCCAGCAGGGTCTGGGGCCAACGTCCTGACTTTC.

The table lists this clone with a few counts. This rearrangement joins TRBV4-1 to TRBJ1-1; no clear D. The CDR3 totals 16 residues. Per germline, CDR1 MGHRA and CDR2 YSYEKL. Deletions cut 3 bases from V and 6 bases from J, with 20 bases between. The DNA of the CDR3 is TGCGCCAGCAGCCAGGGGAATACGGGGTTTGAAGCTGAAGCTTTCTTT. Translated: CASSQGNTGFEAEAFF.